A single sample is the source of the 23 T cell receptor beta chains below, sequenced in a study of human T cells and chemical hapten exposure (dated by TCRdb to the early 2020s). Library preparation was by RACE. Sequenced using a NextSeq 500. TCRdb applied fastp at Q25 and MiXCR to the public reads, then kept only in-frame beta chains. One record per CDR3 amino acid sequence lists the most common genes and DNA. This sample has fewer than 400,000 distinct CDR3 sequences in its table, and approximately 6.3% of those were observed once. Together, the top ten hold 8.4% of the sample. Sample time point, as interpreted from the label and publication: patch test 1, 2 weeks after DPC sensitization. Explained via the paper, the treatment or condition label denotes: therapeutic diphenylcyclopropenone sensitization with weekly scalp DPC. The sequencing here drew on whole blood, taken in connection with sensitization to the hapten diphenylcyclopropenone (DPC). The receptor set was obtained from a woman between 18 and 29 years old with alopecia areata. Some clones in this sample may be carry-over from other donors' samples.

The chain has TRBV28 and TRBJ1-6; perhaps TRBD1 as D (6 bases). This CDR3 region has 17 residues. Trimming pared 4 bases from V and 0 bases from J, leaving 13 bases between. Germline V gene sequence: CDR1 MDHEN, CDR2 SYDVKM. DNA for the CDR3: TGTGCCAGCAGTTCAGGGGATTTTAGCTCCTATAATTCACCCCTCCACTTT. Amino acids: CASSSGDFSSYNSPLHF.

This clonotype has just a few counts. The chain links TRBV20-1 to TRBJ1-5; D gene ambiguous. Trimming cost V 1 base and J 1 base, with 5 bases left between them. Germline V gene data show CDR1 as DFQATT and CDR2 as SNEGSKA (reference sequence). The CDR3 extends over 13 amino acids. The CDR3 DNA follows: TGCAGTGCTAGAGGAAGAAGCAATCAGCCCCAGCATTTT. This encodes CSARGRSNQPQHF.

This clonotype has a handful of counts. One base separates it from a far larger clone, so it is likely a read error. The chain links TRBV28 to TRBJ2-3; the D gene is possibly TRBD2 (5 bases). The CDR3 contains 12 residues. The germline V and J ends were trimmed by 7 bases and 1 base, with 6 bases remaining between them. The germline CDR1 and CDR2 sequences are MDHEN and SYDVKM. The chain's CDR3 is CASNGGTDTQYF. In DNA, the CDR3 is TGTGCCAGCAACGGGGGCACAGATACGCAGTATTTT.

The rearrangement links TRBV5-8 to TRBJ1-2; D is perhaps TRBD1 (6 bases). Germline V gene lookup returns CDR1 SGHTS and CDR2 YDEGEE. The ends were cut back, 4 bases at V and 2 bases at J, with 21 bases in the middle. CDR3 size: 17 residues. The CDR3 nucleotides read TGTGCCAGCAGCCGGCGATACAGGGTTTTGGACAACTATGGCTACACCTTC. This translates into CASSRRYRVLDNYGYTF.

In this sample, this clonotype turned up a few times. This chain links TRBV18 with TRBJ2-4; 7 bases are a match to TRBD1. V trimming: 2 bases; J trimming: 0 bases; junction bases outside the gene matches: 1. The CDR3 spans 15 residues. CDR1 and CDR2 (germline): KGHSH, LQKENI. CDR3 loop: CASSPDRVAKNIQYF. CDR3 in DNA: TGTGCCAGCTCACCAGACAGGGTAGCCAAAAACATTCAGTACTTC.

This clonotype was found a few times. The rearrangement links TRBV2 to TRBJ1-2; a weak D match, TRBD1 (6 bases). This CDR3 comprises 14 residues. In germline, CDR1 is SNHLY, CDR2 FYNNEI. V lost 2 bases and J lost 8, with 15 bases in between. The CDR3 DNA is TGTGCCAGCAGTGAAAGAGCAGGGGCAGAAGGCTACACCTTC. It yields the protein CASSERAGAEGYTF.

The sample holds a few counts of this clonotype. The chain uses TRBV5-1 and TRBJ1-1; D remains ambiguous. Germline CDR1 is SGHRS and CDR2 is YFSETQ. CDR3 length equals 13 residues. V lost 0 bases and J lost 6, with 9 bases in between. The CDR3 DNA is TGCGCCAGCAGCTTGGTGGGGAGGGCTGAAGCTTTCTTT. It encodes CASSLVGRAEAFF.

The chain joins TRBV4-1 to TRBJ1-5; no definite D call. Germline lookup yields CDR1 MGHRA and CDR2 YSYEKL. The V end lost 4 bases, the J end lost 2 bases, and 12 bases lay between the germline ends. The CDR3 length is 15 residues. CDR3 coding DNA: TGCGCCAGCAGCCCTTTGGCGACGGGCAATCAGCCCCAGCATTTT. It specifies CASSPLATGNQPQHF.

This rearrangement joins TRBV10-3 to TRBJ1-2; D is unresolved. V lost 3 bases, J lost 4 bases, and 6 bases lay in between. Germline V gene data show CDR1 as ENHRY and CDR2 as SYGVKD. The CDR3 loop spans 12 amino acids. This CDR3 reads CAISDEGYGYTF. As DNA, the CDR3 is TGTGCCATCAGTGATGAGGGCTATGGCTACACCTTC.

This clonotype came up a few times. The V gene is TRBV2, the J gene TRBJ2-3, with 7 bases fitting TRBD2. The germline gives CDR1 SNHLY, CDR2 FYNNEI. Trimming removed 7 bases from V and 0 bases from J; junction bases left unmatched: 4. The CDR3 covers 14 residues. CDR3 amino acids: CASISGPSTDTQYF. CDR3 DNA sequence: TGTGCCAGCATTAGCGGGCCCAGCACAGATACGCAGTATTTT. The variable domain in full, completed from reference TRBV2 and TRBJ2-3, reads EPEVTQTPSHQVTQMGQEVILRCVPISNHLYFYWYRQILGQKVEFLVSFYNNEISEKSEIFDDQFSVERPDGSNFTLKIRSTKLEDSAMYFCASISGPSTDTQYFGPGTRLTVL.

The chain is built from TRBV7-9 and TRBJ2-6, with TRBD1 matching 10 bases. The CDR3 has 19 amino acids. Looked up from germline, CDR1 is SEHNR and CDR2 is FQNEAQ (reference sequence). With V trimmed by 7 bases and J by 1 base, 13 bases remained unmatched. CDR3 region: CASTPGEGQGSSGANVLTF. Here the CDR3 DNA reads TGTGCCAGCACCCCAGGCGAGGGACAGGGGTCTTCTGGGGCCAACGTCCTGACTTTC.

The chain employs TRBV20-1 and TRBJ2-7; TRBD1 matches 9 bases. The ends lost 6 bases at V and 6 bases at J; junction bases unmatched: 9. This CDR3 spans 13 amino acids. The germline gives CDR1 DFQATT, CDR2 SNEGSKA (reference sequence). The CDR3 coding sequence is TGCAGTGCCACAGGGGGCGTAGAGGGCGAGCAGTACTTC. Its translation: CSATGGVEGEQYF.

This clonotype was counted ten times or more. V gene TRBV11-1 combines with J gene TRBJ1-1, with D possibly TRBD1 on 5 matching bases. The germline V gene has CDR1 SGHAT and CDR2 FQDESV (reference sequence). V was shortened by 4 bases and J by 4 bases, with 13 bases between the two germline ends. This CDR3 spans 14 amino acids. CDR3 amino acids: CASSSHLGGTEAFF. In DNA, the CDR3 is TGTGCCAGCAGCTCACACTTGGGGGGCACTGAAGCTTTCTTT.

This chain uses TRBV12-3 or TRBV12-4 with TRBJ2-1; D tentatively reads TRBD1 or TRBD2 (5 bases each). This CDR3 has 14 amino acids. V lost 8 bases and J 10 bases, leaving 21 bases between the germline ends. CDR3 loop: CASGLWVLGEEQFF. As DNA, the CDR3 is TGTGCCAGCGGTCTTTGGGTCTTGGGGGAGGAGCAGTTCTTC.

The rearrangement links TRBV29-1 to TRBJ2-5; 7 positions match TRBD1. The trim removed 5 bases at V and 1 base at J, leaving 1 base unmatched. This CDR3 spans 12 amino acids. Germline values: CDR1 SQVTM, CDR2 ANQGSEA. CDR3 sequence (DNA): TGCAGCGTTCGACAGGGCCAAGAGACCCAGTACTTC. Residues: CSVRQGQETQYF.

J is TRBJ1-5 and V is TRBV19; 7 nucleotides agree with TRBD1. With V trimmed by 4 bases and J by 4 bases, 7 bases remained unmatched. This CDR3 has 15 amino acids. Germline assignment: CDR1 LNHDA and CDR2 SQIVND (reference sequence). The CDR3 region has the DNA TGTGCCAGTAGTACAAGGACAGGCGCTAATCAGCCCCAGCATTTT. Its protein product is CASSTRTGANQPQHF. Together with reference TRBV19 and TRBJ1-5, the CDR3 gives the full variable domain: DGGITQSPKYLFRKEGQNVTLSCEQNLNHDAMYWYRQDPGQGLRLIYYSQIVNDFQKGDIAEGYSVSREKKESFPLTVTSAQKNPTAFYLCASSTRTGANQPQHFGDGTRLSIL.

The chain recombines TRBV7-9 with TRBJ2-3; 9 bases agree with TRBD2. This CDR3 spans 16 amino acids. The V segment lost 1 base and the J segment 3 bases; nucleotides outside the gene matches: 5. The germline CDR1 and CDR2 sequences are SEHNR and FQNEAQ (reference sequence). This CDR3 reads CASSLGLADLTDTQYF. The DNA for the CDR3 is TGTGCCAGCAGCTTAGGACTAGCGGATCTGACAGATACGCAGTATTTT.

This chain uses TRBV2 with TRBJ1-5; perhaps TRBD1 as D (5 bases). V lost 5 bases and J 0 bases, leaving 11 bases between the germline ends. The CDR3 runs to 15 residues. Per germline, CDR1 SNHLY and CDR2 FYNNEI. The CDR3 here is CASSPGVFSNQPQHF. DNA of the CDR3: TGTGCCAGCAGTCCGGGGGTATTTAGCAATCAGCCCCAGCATTTT.

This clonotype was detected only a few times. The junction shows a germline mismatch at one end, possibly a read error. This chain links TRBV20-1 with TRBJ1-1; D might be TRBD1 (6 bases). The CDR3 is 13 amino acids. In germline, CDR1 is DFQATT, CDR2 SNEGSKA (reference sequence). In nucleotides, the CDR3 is TGCAGTGCGAGAGACAGGCTGAACACTGAAGCTTTCTTT. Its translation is CSARDRLNTEAFF.

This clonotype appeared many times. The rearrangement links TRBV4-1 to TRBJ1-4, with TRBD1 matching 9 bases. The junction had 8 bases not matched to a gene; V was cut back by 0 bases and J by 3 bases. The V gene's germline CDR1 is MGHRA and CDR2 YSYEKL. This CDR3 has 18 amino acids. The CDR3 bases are TGCGCCAGCAGCCAAGATCCGGCGGACAGGGGAGCTAATGAAAAACTGTTTTTT. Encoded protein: CASSQDPADRGANEKLFF.

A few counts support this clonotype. DNA for the CDR3: TGTGCCAGCAGCTTCGGACAGGGTGGGGTCACCGGGGAGCTGTTTTTT. Protein product: CASSFGQGGVTGELFF. The chain is built from TRBV5-4 and TRBJ2-2, with 8 nucleotides matching TRBD1. The germline CDR1 and CDR2 sequences are SGHNT and YYREEE (reference sequence). CDR3 length equals 16 residues. J lost 4 bases, V lost 2 bases, and 7 bases had no gene match.

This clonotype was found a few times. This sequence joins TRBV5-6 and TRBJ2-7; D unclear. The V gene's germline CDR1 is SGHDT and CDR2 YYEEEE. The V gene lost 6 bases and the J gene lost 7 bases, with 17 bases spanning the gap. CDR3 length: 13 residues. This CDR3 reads CASKPTPGWEQYF. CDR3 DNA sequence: TGTGCCAGCAAGCCTACTCCGGGTTGGGAGCAGTACTTC.

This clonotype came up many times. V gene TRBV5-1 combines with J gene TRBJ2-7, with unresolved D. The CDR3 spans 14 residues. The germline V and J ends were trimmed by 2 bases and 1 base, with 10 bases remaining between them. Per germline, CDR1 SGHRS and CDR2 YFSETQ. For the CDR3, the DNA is TGCGCCAGCAGCTTCGGAAGTAATTCCTACGAGCAGTACTTC. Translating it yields CASSFGSNSYEQYF. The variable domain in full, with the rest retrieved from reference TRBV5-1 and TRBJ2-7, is KAGVTQTPRYLIKTRGQQVTLSCSPISGHRSVSWYQQTPGQGLQFLFEYFSETQRNKGNFPGRFSGRQFSNSRSEMNVSTLELGDSALYLCASSFGSNSYEQYFGPGTRLTVT.